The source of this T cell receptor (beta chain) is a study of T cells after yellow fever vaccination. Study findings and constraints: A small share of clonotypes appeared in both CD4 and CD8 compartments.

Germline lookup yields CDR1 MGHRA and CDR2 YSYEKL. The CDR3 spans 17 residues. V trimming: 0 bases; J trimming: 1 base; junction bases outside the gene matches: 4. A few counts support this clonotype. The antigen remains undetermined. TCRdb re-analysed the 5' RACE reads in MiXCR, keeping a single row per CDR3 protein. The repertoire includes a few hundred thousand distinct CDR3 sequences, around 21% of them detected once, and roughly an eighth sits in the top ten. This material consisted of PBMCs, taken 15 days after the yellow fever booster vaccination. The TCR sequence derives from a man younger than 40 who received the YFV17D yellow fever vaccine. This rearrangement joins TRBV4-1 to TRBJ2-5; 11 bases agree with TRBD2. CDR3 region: CASSQDRLAGSQETQYF. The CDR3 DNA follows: TGCGCCAGCAGCCAAGATCGACTAGCGGGATCCCAAGAGACCCAGTACTTC.